This T cell receptor beta chain stems from a study of blood T cell repertoires in COVID-19. On the study more broadly: In each case, the material was cDNA or gDNA derived from T cells, B-cell-depleted T cells, or PBMCs.

In the original analysis: Scientists estimated how many nucleated cells there were by amplifying reference gene primers. Some clones are missing from TCRdb's copy, which holds only in-frame ones; the method was immunoSEQ multiplex PCR. That table furnishes V, J and clone size, whereas the DNA furnished D and trimming. Of 160,000 or so clones in the sample, 80% were seen once. V lost 5 bases and J lost 0, with 11 bases in between. In germline, CDR1 is MDHEN, CDR2 SYDVKM. The CDR3 totals 15 residues. The chain is built from TRBV28 and TRBJ2-1, with a possible D match to TRBD1 (6 bases). The sequencing sample was made of peripheral blood. This receptor was taken from a man aged 60 to 69 with acute or convalescent COVID-19. CDR3 protein: CASSPEDSSYNEQFF. In DNA form, the CDR3 reads TGTGCCAGCAGTCCGGAGGACAGCTCCTACAATGAGCAGTTCTTC.